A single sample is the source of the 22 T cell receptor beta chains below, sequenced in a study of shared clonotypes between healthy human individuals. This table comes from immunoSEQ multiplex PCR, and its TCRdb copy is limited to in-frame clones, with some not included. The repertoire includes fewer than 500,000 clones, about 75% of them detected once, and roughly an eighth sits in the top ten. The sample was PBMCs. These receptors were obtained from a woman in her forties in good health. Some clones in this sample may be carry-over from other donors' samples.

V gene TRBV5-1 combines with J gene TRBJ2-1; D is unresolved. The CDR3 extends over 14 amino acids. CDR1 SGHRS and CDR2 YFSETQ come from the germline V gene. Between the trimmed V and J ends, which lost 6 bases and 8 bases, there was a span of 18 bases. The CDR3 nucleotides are TGCGCCAGCACCTCAGGATCCCCTGGTCATGAGCAGTTCTTC. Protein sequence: CASTSGSPGHEQFF.

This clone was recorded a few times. CDR3 in DNA: TGTGCCAGTACCCTGGCAGGGGACACTGAAGCTTTCTTT. Protein sequence: CASTLAGDTEAFF. This chain links TRBV19 with TRBJ1-1; D might be TRBD1 (6 bases). CDR1 is LNHDA, CDR2 SQIVND, per germline (reference sequence). The CDR3 sequence is 13 residues long. V was trimmed by 7 bases and J by 3 bases, leaving 12 bases between them.

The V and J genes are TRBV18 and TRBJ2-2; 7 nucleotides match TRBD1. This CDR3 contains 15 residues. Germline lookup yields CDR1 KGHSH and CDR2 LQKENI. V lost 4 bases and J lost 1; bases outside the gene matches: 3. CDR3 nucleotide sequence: TGTGCCAGCTCACAGGACAGGCAGAACACCGGGGAGCTGTTTTTT. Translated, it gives CASSQDRQNTGELFF.

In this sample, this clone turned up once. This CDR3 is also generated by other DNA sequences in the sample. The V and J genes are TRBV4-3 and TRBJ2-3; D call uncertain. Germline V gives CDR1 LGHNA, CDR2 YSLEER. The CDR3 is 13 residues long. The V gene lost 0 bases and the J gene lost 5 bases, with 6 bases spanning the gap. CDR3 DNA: TGCGCCAGCAGCCAAGAGAGGAGAGATACGCAGTATTTT. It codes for CASSQERRDTQYF.

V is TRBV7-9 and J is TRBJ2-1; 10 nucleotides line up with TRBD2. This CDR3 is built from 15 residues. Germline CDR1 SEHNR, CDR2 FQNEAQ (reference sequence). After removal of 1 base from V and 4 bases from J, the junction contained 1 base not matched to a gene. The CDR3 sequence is CASSLEAGGYNEQFF. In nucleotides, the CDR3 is TGTGCCAGCAGCTTAGAAGCGGGAGGGTACAATGAGCAGTTCTTC. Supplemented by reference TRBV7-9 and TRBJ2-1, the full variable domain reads DTGVSQNPRHKITKRGQNVTFRCDPISEHNRLYWYRQTLGQGPEFLTYFQNEAQLEKSRLLSDRFSAERPKGSFSTLEIQRTEQGDSAMYLCASSLEAGGYNEQFFGPGTRLTVL.

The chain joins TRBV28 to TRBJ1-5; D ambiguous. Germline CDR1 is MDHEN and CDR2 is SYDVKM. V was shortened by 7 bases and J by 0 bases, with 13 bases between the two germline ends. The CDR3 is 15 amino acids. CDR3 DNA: TGTGCCAGCACGGCAGAAGGTGATAGCAATCAGCCCCAGCATTTT. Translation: CASTAEGDSNQPQHF.

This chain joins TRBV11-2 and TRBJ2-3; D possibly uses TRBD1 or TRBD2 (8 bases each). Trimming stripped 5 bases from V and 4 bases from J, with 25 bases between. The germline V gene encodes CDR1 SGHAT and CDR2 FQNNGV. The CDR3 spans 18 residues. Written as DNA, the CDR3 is TGTGCCAGCAGCCTACAGGGGGGTGTAGCGGGAATTGCAGATACGCAGTATTTT. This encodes CASSLQGGVAGIADTQYF.

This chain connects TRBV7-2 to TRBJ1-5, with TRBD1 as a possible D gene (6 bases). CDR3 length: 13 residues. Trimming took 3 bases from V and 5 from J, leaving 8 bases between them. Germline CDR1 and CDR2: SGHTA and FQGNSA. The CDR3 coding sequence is TGTGCCAGCAGCTTGGACAGCTATCAGCCCCAGCATTTT. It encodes CASSLDSYQPQHF.

The CDR3 spells CASSPQELRQETQYF. The CDR3 bases are TGTGCCAGCAGCCCTCAGGAGTTGCGGCAAGAGACCCAGTACTTC. The chain joins TRBV7-8 to TRBJ2-5; no firm D call. The germline CDR1 and CDR2 sequences are SGHVS and FQNEAQ. The germline V and J ends were trimmed by 5 bases and 2 bases, with 15 bases remaining between them. CDR3 length equals 15 residues.

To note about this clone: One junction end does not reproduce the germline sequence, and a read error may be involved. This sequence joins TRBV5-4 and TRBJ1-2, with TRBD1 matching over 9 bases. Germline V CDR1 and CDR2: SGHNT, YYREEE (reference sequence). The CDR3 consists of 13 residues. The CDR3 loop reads CASSLDRGYGYTF. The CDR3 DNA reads TGTGCCAGCAGTTTGGACAGGGGCTATGGCTACACCTTC.

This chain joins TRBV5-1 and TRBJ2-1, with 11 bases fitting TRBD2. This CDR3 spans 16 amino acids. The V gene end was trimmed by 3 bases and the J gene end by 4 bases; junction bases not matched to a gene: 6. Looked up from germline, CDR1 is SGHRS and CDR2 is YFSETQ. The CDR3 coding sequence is TGCGCCAGCAGCTCGGGACTAGCGGAGGTTTACAATGAGCAGTTCTTC. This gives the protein CASSSGLAEVYNEQFF.

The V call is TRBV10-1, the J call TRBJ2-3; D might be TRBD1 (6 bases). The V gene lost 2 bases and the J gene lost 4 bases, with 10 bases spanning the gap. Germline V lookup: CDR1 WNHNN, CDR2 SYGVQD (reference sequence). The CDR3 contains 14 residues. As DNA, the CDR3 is TGCGCCAGCAGTGAGACGACAGGCGCAGATACGCAGTATTTT. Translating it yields CASSETTGADTQYF.

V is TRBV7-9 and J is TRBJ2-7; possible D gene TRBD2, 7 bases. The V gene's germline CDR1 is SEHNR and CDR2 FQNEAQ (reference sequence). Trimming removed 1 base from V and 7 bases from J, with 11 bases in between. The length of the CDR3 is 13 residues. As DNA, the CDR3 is TGTGCCAGCAGCTTAGTAGGGGGGGTTGAGCAGTACTTC. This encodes CASSLVGGVEQYF.

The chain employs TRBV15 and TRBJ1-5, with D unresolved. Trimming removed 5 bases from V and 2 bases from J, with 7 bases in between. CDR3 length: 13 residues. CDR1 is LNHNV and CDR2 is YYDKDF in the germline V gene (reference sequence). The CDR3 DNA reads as TGTGCCACCAGCTGGTGGGGCAATCAGCCCCAGCATTTT. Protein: CATSWWGNQPQHF. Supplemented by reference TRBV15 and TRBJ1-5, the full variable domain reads DAMVIQNPRYQVTQFGKPVTLSCSQTLNHNVMYWYQQKSSQAPKLLFHYYDKDFNNEADTPDNFQSRRPNTSFCFLDIRSPGLGDTAMYLCATSWWGNQPQHFGDGTRLSIL.

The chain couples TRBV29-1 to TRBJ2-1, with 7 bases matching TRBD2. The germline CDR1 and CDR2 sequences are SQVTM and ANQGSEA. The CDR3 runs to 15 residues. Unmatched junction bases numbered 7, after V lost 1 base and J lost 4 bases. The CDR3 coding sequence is TGCAGCGTTGAAGTCCGGGCGGGAGCTTACAATGAGCAGTTCTTC. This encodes CSVEVRAGAYNEQFF.

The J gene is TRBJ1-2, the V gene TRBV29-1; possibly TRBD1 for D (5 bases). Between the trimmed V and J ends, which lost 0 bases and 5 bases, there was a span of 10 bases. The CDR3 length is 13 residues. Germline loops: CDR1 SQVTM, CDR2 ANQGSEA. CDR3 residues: CSVEEVREYGYTF. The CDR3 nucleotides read TGCAGCGTTGAAGAGGTCAGGGAGTATGGCTACACCTTC.

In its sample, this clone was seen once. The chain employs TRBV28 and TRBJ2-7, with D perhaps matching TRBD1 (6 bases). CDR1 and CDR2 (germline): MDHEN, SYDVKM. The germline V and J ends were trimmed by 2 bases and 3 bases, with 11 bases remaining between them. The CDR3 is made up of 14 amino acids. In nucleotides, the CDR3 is TGTGCCAGCAGTTTAACGGGACACAACTACGAGCAGTACTTC. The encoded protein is CASSLTGHNYEQYF.

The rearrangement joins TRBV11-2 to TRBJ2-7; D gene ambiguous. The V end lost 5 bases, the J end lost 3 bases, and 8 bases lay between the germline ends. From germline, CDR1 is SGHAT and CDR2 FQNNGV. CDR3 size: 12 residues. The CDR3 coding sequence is TGTGCCAGCAGCCCATCGAACTACGAGCAGTACTTC. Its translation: CASSPSNYEQYF.

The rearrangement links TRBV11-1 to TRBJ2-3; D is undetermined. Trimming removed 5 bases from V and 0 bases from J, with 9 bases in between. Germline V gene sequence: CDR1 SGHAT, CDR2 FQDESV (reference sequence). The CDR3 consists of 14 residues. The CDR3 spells CASSTLPSTDTQYF. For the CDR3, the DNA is TGTGCCAGCAGCACGCTCCCGAGCACAGATACGCAGTATTTT.

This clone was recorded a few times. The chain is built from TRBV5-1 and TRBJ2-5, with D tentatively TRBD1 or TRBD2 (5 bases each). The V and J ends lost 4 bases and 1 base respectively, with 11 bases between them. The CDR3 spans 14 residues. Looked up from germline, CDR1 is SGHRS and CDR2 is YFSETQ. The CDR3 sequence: CASSRGPAQETQYF. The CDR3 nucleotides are TGCGCCAGCAGCCGGGGACCAGCCCAAGAGACCCAGTACTTC.

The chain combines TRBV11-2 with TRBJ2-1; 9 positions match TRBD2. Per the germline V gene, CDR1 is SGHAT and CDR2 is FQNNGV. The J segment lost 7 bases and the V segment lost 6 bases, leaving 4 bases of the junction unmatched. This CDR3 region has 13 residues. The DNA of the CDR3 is TGTGCCAGCAGTCTAGCGGGGTCGAATGAGCAGTTCTTC. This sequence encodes CASSLAGSNEQFF.

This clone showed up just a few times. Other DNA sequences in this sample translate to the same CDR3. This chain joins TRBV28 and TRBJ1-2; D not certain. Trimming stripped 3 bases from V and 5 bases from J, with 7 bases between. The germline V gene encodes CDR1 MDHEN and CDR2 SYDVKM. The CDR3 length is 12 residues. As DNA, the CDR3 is TGTGCCAGCAGTTTGCAAGAGTATGGCTACACCTTC. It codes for CASSLQEYGYTF.